Detailed here is one TCR beta chain. This entry belongs to a study of blood T cell repertoires in COVID-19. About the study: Samples came from the United States, Italy and Spain, spanning acute and convalescent COVID-19.

Trimming cost V 2 bases and J 8 bases; bases outside gene matches: 15. Looked up from germline, CDR1 is SGHDT and CDR2 is YYEEEE. This CDR3 comprises 16 residues. Assay used: immunoSEQ multiplex PCR; TCRdb lists only in-frame clones, some missing. The table shows around 100,000 clones, with about 90% occurring only once. The V gene is TRBV5-6, the J gene TRBJ1-2; 7 bases match TRBD1. The TCR sequence derives from a woman in her sixties or seventies with acute or convalescent COVID-19. Sequenced input: peripheral blood. CDR3 DNA: TGTGCCAGCAGCTTCGGACCGGGACAGCAAGCAGGAGGCTACACCTTC. Encoded protein: CASSFGPGQQAGGYTF.